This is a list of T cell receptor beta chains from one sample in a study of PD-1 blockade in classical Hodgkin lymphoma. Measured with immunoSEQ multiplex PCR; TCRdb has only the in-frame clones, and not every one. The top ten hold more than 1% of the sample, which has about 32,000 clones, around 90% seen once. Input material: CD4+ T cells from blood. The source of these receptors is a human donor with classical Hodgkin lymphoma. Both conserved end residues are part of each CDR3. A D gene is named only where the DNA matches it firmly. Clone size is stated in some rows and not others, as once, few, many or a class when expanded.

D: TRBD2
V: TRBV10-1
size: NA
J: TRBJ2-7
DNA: TGCGCCAGCAGTGATAAAAAGCGGGAGGTACTCGAGCAGTACTTC
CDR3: CASSDKKREVLEQYF

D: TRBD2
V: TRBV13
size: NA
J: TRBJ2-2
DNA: TGTGCCAGCAGCCCTACGTTCCTAGCGGGCTGGGAGGAAACCGGGGAGCTGTTTTTT
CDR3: CASSPTFLAGWEETGELFF

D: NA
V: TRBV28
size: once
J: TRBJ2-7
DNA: TGTGCCAGCAGTGGGGACATCTACGAGCAGTACTTC
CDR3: CASSGDIYEQYF

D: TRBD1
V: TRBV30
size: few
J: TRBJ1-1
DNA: TGTGCCTGGAGTGTACCGGGACAGGGGAAAACTGAAGCTTTCTTT
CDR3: CAWSVPGQGKTEAFF

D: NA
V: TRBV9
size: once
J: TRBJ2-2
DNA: TGTGCCAGTACCTACCGGGACACCGGGGAGCTGTTTTTT
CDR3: CASTYRDTGELFF

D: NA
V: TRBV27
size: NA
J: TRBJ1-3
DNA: TGTGCCAGCAGTTCCTACCCCGGTATCTCTGGAAACACCATATATTTT
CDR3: CASSSYPGISGNTIYF

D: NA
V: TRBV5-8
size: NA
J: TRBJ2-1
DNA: TGTGCCAGCAGCTCACGGGAAAGAGCCTACAATGAGCAGTTCTTC
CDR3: CASSSRERAYNEQFF

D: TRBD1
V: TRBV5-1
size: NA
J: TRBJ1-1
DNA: TGCGCCAGCAGCTTGCCGGGACAGGGGGCGATAGCTAACATGAACACTGAAGCTTTCTTT
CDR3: CASSLPGQGAIANMNTEAFF

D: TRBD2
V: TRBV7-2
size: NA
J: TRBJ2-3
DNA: TGTGCCAGCAGCTTAGGTGCGGGGCGGGAGGGCCCAGAAGATACGCAGTATTTT
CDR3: CASSLGAGREGPEDTQYF

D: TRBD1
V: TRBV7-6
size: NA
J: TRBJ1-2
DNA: TGTGCCAGCAGCCCCGGACAGGGTGGGAGCTATGGCTACACCTTC
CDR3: CASSPGQGGSYGYTF

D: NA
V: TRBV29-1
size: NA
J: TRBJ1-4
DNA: TGCAGCGTTGGTAACTCCGCGGAAAAACTGTTTTTT
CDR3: CSVGNSAEKLFF

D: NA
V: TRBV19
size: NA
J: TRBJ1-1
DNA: TGTGCCAGTAGCCACGGGGACGTCCCGCTTGGGAACACTGAAGCTTTCTTT
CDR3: CASSHGDVPLGNTEAFF

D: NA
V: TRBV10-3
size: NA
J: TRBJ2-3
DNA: TGTGCCACCCAACAGGGTGTCGAGATTAATACGCAGTATTTT
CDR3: CATQQGVEINTQYF

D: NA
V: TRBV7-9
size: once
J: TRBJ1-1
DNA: TGTGCCAGCAGCTTAGAGGGGAACACTGAAGCTTTCTTT
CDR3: CASSLEGNTEAFF

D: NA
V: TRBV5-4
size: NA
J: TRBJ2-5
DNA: TGTGCCAGCAGCTCACCGGGACCCTTAGAGACCCAGTACTTC
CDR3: CASSSPGPLETQYF

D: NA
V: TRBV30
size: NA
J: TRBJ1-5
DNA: TGTGCCTGGAGTCTATCGGGATTAAATCAGCCCCAGCATTTT
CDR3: CAWSLSGLNQPQHF

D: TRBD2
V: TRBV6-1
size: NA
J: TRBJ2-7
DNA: TGTGCCGGGCTGGCGGAAGCGGGGAGCTCCTACGAGCAGTACTTC
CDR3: CAGLAEAGSSYEQYF

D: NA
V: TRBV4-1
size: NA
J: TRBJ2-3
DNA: TGCGCCAGCAGCCAAGCTATGGGCTCACTCACGCAGTATTTT
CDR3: CASSQAMGSLTQYF

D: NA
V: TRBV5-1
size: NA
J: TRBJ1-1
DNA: TGCGCCAGCAGCTTGGACAGAATGAACACTGAAGCTTTCTTT
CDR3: CASSLDRMNTEAFF

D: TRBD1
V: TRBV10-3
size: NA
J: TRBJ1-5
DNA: TGTGCCATCGGGACAGGAGAGTATAGCAATCAGCCCCAGCATTTT
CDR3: CAIGTGEYSNQPQHF

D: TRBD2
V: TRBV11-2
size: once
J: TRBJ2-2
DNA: TGTGCCAGCAGCTTAGTTGCTAGCGGGACAGCCGGGGAGCTGTTTTTT
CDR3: CASSLVASGTAGELFF

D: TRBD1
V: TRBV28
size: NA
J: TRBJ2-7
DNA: TGTGCCAGCAGTTTGGGGACAGGCAAACTCTCCTACGAGCAGTACTTC
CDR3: CASSLGTGKLSYEQYF

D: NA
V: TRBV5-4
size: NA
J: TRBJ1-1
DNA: TGTGCCAGCAGCAGTGACAGACTGAACACTGAAGCTTTCTTT
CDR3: CASSSDRLNTEAFF

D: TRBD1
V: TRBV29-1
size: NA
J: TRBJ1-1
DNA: TGCAGCGTTTGGGACAGGGAAGACACTGAAGCTTTCTTT
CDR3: CSVWDREDTEAFF

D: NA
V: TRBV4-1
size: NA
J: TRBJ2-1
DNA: TGCGCCAGCAGCCTTTCAACAGGAGGATCTGGGAATGAGCAGTTCTTC
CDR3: CASSLSTGGSGNEQFF

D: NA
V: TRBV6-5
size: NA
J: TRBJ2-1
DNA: TGTGCCAGCAGTTATGATGGAACCTCTTACAATGAGCAGTTCTTC
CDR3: CASSYDGTSYNEQFF

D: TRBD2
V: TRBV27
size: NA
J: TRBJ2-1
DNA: TGTGCCAGCAGTTTCCTTAGCGGGAGGCTAATCCATGAGCAGTTCTTC
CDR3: CASSFLSGRLIHEQFF

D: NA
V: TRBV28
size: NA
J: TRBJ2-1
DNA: TGTGCCAGCAGTTTATCGCGGTACAATGAGCAGTTCTTC
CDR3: CASSLSRYNEQFF

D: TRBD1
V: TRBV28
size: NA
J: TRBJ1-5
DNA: TGTGCCAGCAGCCAAGGACAGGGAAGTCAGCCCCAGCATTTT
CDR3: CASSQGQGSQPQHF

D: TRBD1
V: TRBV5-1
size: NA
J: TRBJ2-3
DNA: TGCGCCACCAAATCCCTCGGGACAGGTAGCACAGATACGCAGTATTTT
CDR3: CATKSLGTGSTDTQYF

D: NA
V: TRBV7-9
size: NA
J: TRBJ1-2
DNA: TGTGCCAGCAGCTTGGACACACCCTTGGATGGCTACACCTTC
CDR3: CASSLDTPLDGYTF

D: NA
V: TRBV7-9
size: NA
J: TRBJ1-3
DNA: TGTGCCAGCAGCTTGGGGACCGACTCTGGAAACACCATATATTTT
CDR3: CASSLGTDSGNTIYF

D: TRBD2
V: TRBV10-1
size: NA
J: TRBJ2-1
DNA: TGCGCCAGCAGTACAAGCGGGGCGAGCTCCTACAATGAGCAGTTCTTC
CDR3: CASSTSGASSYNEQFF

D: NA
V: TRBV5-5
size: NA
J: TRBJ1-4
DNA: TGTGCCAGCAGCGCAGGGTGGGAAAAACTGTTTTTT
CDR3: CASSAGWEKLFF

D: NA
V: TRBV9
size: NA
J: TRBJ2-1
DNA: TGTGCCAGCAGCCCCCATACGGGCTCCTACAATGAGCAGTTCTTC
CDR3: CASSPHTGSYNEQFF